This TCR beta chain was documented in a study of neoadjuvant anti-PD-1 for oral cavity cancer. General study findings and limits: PBMC Gini-index clonality exceeded responders' in non-responders post-nivolumab.

Libraries were prepared by immunoSEQ multiplex PCR; TCRdb keeps only in-frame clonotypes and omits some of them. Found here are some 15,000 clones, 50% to 65% of them singletons; the top ten hold approximately 2.9%. Looked up from germline, CDR1 is SGDLS and CDR2 is YYNGEE. Trimming cost V 4 bases and J 8 bases, with 18 bases left between them. CDR3 length: 14 residues. Points on this clone: Its specificity is unknown.

The V gene is TRBV9, the J gene TRBJ1-2, with D possibly matching TRBD1 (6 bases). The starting material was PBMCs, obtained before nivolumab (anti-PD-1) treatment. The source is a person between 40 and 85 years old with oral cavity squamous cell carcinoma. The CDR3 loop reads CASSKNRDSDGYTF. CDR3 bases: TGTGCCAGCAGCAAAAACAGGGACTCGGACGGCTACACCTTC.